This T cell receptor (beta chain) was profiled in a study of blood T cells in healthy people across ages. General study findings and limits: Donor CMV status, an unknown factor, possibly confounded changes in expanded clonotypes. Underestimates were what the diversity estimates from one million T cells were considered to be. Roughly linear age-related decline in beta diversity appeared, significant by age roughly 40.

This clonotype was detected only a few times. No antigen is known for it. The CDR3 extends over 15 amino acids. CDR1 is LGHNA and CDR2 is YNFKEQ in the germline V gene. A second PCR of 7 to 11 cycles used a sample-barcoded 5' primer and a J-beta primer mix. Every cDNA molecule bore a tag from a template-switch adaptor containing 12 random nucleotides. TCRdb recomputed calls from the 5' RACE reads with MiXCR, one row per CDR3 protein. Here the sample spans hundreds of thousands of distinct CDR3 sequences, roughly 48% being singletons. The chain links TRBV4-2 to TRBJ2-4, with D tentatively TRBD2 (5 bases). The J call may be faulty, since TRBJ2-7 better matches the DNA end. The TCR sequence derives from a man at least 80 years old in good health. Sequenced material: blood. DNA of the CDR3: TGTGCCAGCAGCCAAGCCCGGGATTTGAGCTACGAGCAGTACTTC. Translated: CASSQARDLSYEQYF.